The next 26 T cell receptor beta chains were all read from a single sample in a study of blood T cell repertoires in COVID-19. Profiled with immunoSEQ multiplex PCR; TCRdb holds only in-frame clones, not every one. The data show around 72,000 clones, with about nine tenths seen just once and 6.5% to 8.5% held by the top ten. Sequencing used peripheral blood. The receptors come from a man in his fifties or sixties with active COVID-19.

The CDR3 sequence is CASSFGGPTEAFF. The CDR3 DNA follows: TGTGCCAGCAGCTTCGGGGGGCCCACTGAAGCTTTCTTT. V usage is TRBV7-2 and J usage is TRBJ1-1; a possible D gene is TRBD1 (6 bases). The CDR3 totals 13 residues. V lost 3 bases to trimming and J lost 4 bases, with 9 bases between them. CDR1 SGHTA and CDR2 FQGNSA come from the germline V gene.

The genes are TRBV25-1 and TRBJ2-2, with a weak D call TRBD2 (6 bases). The CDR3 length is 15 residues. V lost 2 bases, J lost 7 bases, and 14 bases lay in between. Germline assignment: CDR1 MGHDK and CDR2 SYGVNS. The CDR3 loop is CASSERLAIGGELFF. In nucleotides, the CDR3 is TGTGCCAGCAGTGAACGCCTAGCGATTGGCGGGGAGCTGTTTTTT.

The V call is TRBV5-6, the J call TRBJ2-1; D gene ambiguous. Germline V gene lookup returns CDR1 SGHDT and CDR2 YYEEEE. With 1 base removed from V and 4 bases from J, the gap between germline ends came to 21 bases. The CDR3 consists of 18 residues. CDR3 in amino acids: CASSLTFKDNLRYNEQFF. CDR3 nucleotides: TGTGCCAGCAGCTTGACCTTCAAAGACAATCTTCGATACAATGAGCAGTTCTTC.

V usage is TRBV27 and J usage is TRBJ2-7; maybe TRBD2 (6 bases). In germline, CDR1 is MNHEY, CDR2 SMNVEV (reference sequence). This CDR3 is built from 16 residues. Trimming took off 3 bases at V and 1 base at J, with 16 bases between the two ends. The CDR3 DNA sequence: TGTGCCAGCAGTTTTTTCGGGGCAGGGAGGTCCTACGAGCAGTACTTC. Translated, it gives CASSFFGAGRSYEQYF.

The J gene is TRBJ1-1, the V gene TRBV27; 12 positions match TRBD1. Germline lookup yields CDR1 MNHEY and CDR2 SMNVEV (reference sequence). With 5 bases clipped from V and 5 bases from J, the junction kept 6 bases outside the gene matches. The CDR3 extends over 15 amino acids. The CDR3 loop is CASSPGQGARTEAFF. In DNA form, the CDR3 reads TGTGCCAGCAGTCCGGGACAGGGGGCGAGAACTGAAGCTTTCTTT.

The chain is built from TRBV12-3 or TRBV12-4 and TRBJ2-5; D not resolved. The CDR3 sequence is 12 residues long. Trimming shortened V by 5 bases and J by 5 bases, and 9 bases separated the two germline ends. CDR3 sequence (DNA): TGTGCCAGCAGTCCCCGTCCCGAGACCCAGTACTTC. It yields the protein CASSPRPETQYF.

The rearrangement links TRBV4-2 to TRBJ2-1; 11 nucleotides align to TRBD2. Trimming at V came to 0 bases and at J to 1 base, leaving 2 bases not matched to a gene. The germline gives CDR1 LGHNA, CDR2 YNFKEQ. This CDR3 contains 17 residues. As DNA, the CDR3 is TGTGCCAGCAGCCAAGAGACTAGCGGGGATTCCTACAATGAGCAGTTCTTC. The encoded protein is CASSQETSGDSYNEQFF.

The V and J genes are TRBV18 and TRBJ1-1; 7 nucleotides line up with TRBD1. The CDR3 runs 13 residues. The germline CDR1 and CDR2 sequences are KGHSH and LQKENI. V shed 6 bases and J 4 bases; nucleotides not matched to a gene: 5. The CDR3 DNA reads TGTGCCAGCTCGTCGACAGGGACCACTGAAGCTTTCTTT. Its protein is CASSSTGTTEAFF.

The rearrangement links TRBV7-2 to TRBJ2-5, with D perhaps matching TRBD1 (6 bases). CDR1 is SGHTA and CDR2 is FQGNSA in the germline V gene. Trimming took off 6 bases at V and 5 bases at J, with 19 bases between the two ends. The length of the CDR3 is 15 residues. CDR3 in amino acids: CASRPRGLGSETQYF. For the CDR3, the DNA is TGTGCCAGCAGGCCGAGGGGGTTGGGGTCCGAGACCCAGTACTTC.

The rearrangement uses TRBV18 and TRBJ2-1, with D possibly matching TRBD2 (5 bases). The germline gives CDR1 KGHSH, CDR2 LQKENI. CDR3 size: 16 residues. V was pared by 3 bases and J by 15 bases, with 27 bases between. In DNA, the CDR3 is TGTGCCAGCTCACCTTCAGACAATAACCGACGGAGAGGGTTGTTCTTC. This gives the protein CASSPSDNNRRRGLFF.

The V call is TRBV2, the J call TRBJ2-1; weak D call: TRBD1 (6 bases). This CDR3 is 13 amino acids long. V dropped 5 bases and J dropped 4 bases, with 9 bases sitting between them. The germline CDR1 and CDR2 sequences are SNHLY and FYNNEI. The CDR3 reads CASSSTGYNEQFF. The CDR3 DNA is TGTGCCAGCAGTTCGACAGGTTACAATGAGCAGTTCTTC.

Many counts were recorded for this clone. V gene TRBV6-2 or TRBV6-3 combines with J gene TRBJ1-2, with 7 bases fitting TRBD1. V lost 2 bases to trimming and J lost 8 bases; unmatched junction nucleotides: 8. The germline gives CDR1 MNHEY, CDR2 SVGEGT. The CDR3 is made up of 14 amino acids. CDR3 DNA: TGTGCCAGCAGTTACCCGGACAGGACGGCCGGCTACACCTTC. This sequence encodes CASSYPDRTAGYTF.

This clone was detected only a few times. This chain links TRBV9 with TRBJ2-2; D is undetermined. The length of the CDR3 is 14 residues. V was cut by 0 bases and J by 0 bases, with 3 bases left in between. In germline, CDR1 is SGDLS, CDR2 YYNGEE. Here the CDR3 reads CASSVATNTGELFF. The CDR3 bases are TGTGCCAGCAGCGTAGCTACGAACACCGGGGAGCTGTTTTTT.

V is TRBV6-5 and J is TRBJ1-1; D is possibly TRBD1 (6 bases). Trimming took off 6 bases at V and 1 base at J, with 9 bases between the two ends. This CDR3 has 13 amino acids. Germline CDR1 reads MNHEY; CDR2 reads SVGAGI. DNA for the CDR3: TGTGCCAGCAGACAGGGACAGAACACTGAAGCTTTCTTT. Translation gives CASRQGQNTEAFF.

The V gene is TRBV5-1, the J gene TRBJ1-1; D gene ambiguous. This CDR3 region has 13 residues. Germline V gene data show CDR1 as SGHRS and CDR2 as YFSETQ. V was trimmed by 7 bases and J by 1 base, leaving 11 bases between them. The CDR3 loop is CASAVGGNTEAFF. In nucleotides, the CDR3 is TGCGCCAGCGCCGTAGGCGGGAACACTGAAGCTTTCTTT.

This sequence joins TRBV2 and TRBJ2-7, with 10 bases identical to TRBD1. V was clipped by 6 bases and J by 5 bases; unmatched bases: 4. This CDR3 region has 13 residues. Germline V gives CDR1 SNHLY, CDR2 FYNNEI. This CDR3 is CASRQGQGHEQYF. CDR3 bases: TGTGCCAGCAGACAGGGACAGGGGCACGAGCAGTACTTC.

This rearrangement joins TRBV19 to TRBJ1-5; a possible D gene is TRBD1 (5 bases). Germline CDR1 and CDR2: LNHDA and SQIVND (reference sequence). V gave up 3 bases and J gave up 2 bases, with 11 bases separating them. The CDR3 loop spans 15 amino acids. This chain's CDR3 is CASSIWGYGNQPQHF. CDR3 bases: TGTGCCAGTAGTATTTGGGGCTATGGCAATCAGCCCCAGCATTTT.

The rearrangement uses TRBV2 and TRBJ2-1; 16 nucleotides line up with TRBD2. The trim removed 6 bases at V and 8 bases at J, leaving 7 bases unmatched. The CDR3 totals 16 residues. Germline V gives CDR1 SNHLY, CDR2 FYNNEI. CDR3 nucleotides: TGTGCCAGCAGCGCCGGGACTAGCGGGGGGGTGGATGAGCAGTTCTTC. This sequence encodes CASSAGTSGGVDEQFF.

This clone was seen a few times. The chain employs TRBV3-1 (or the pseudogene TRBV3-2) and TRBJ2-5; tentatively, D is TRBD1 (6 bases). Per germline, CDR1 LGHDT and CDR2 YNNKEL (reference sequence). V was shortened by 2 bases and J by 2 bases, with 9 bases between the two germline ends. This CDR3 has 14 residues. The CDR3 sequence is CASSQPGTQETQYF. The CDR3 DNA reads TGTGCCAGCAGCCAACCAGGGACACAAGAGACCCAGTACTTC.

The J gene is TRBJ2-3, the V gene TRBV7-2; maybe TRBD1 (6 bases). This CDR3 region has 14 residues. Trimming stripped 1 base from V and 4 bases from J, with 9 bases between. Germline V gene sequence: CDR1 SGHTA, CDR2 FQGNSA. Here the CDR3 reads CASSLGGRPDTQYF. CDR3 nucleotides: TGTGCCAGCAGCTTAGGGGGGCGGCCAGATACGCAGTATTTT.

J is TRBJ2-7 and V is TRBV11-3; a weak D match, TRBD1 (6 bases). This CDR3 has 14 amino acids. V lost 1 base to trimming and J lost 2 bases, with 9 bases between them. Looked up from germline, CDR1 is SGHNT and CDR2 is YENEEA. Here the CDR3 reads CASSLGGPPYEQYF. The CDR3 region has the DNA TGTGCCAGCAGCTTAGGGGGGCCACCCTACGAGCAGTACTTC. The complete variable domain, with remaining parts taken from reference TRBV11-3 and TRBJ2-7, reads EAGVVQSPRYKIIEKKQPVAFWCNPISGHNTLYWYLQNLGQGPELLIRYENEEAVDDSQLPKDRFSAERLKGVDSTLKIQPAELGDSAVYLCASSLGGPPYEQYFGPGTRLTVT.

The rearrangement joins TRBV7-2 to TRBJ1-2; D uncertain. CDR1 is SGHTA, CDR2 FQGNSA, per germline. V gave up 1 base and J gave up 1 base, with 7 bases separating them. This CDR3 has 14 amino acids. In DNA, the CDR3 is TGTGCCAGCAGCTTAGAGCGGGATAACTATGGCTACACCTTC. This gives the protein CASSLERDNYGYTF.

CDR3 sequence: CASSQDKGSWGGYTF. CDR3 coding DNA: TGTGCCAGCAGCCAAGATAAAGGTAGTTGGGGCGGCTACACCTTC. The chain has TRBV4-2 and TRBJ1-2; a possible D gene is TRBD1 (5 bases). The V end was cut by 0 bases, the J end by 8 bases, with 16 bases between. CDR1 and CDR2 (germline): LGHNA, YNFKEQ. The CDR3 runs to 15 residues.

V usage is TRBV29-1 and J usage is TRBJ1-1, with D maybe TRBD1 (5 bases). The CDR3 is 13 residues long. V gave up 4 bases and J gave up 5 bases, with 14 bases separating them. Germline loops: CDR1 SQVTM, CDR2 ANQGSEA. In nucleotides, the CDR3 is TGCAGCGTTGTCGGGGGTGGAGGGACTGAAGCTTTCTTT. It is translated as CSVVGGGGTEAFF.

V is TRBV18 and J is TRBJ2-4, with TRBD2 as a possible D gene (7 bases). The V gene lost 6 bases and the J gene lost 8 bases, with 17 bases spanning the gap. Germline CDR1 reads KGHSH; CDR2 reads LQKENI. The CDR3 has 14 residues. CDR3 coding DNA: TGTGCCAGCTCTTTAGGGGGGGCGCAGGACATTCAGTACTTC. This sequence encodes CASSLGGAQDIQYF. The variable domain in full, with the rest retrieved from reference TRBV18 and TRBJ2-4, is NAGVMQNPRHLVRRRGQEARLRCSPMKGHSHVYWYRQLPEEGLKFMVYLQKENIIDESGMPKERFSAEFPKEGPSILRIQQVVRGDSAAYFCASSLGGAQDIQYFGAGTRLSVL.

The chain has TRBV14 and TRBJ2-1; 10 bases are a match to TRBD2. V gave up 0 bases and J gave up 4 bases; unmatched junction bases: 3. Germline CDR1 is SGHDN and CDR2 is FVKESK. This CDR3 region has 16 residues. The CDR3 protein is CASSQEGLADYNEQFF. CDR3 DNA sequence: TGTGCCAGCAGCCAAGAAGGACTAGCGGATTACAATGAGCAGTTCTTC.